Sequencing of this TCR beta chain was carried out in a study of cytomegalovirus exposure and HLA in healthy donors. PCR amplification relied on 60 Vbeta primers (plus 13 Jbeta primers). Sequencing was performed with immunoSEQ multiplex PCR; in TCRdb, only in-frame clones are kept and a portion is missing. The sample has roughly 230,000 clones; around 90% are singletons. This CDR3 is 13 amino acids long. Per the germline V gene, CDR1 is SQVTM and CDR2 is ANQGSEA. V was shortened by 3 bases and J by 3 bases, with 9 bases between the two germline ends. The donors, nominally healthy at sampling, likely had unrecorded immune exposures.

The source material was PBMCs. This receptor was taken from a girl between 2 and 10 years old in good health and CMV-seronegative. The genes are TRBV29-1 and TRBJ2-1, with D perhaps TRBD1 (5 bases). CDR3 amino acids: CSVDGQDYNEQFF. The DNA for the CDR3 is TGCAGCGTTGACGGACAAGACTACAATGAGCAGTTCTTC.